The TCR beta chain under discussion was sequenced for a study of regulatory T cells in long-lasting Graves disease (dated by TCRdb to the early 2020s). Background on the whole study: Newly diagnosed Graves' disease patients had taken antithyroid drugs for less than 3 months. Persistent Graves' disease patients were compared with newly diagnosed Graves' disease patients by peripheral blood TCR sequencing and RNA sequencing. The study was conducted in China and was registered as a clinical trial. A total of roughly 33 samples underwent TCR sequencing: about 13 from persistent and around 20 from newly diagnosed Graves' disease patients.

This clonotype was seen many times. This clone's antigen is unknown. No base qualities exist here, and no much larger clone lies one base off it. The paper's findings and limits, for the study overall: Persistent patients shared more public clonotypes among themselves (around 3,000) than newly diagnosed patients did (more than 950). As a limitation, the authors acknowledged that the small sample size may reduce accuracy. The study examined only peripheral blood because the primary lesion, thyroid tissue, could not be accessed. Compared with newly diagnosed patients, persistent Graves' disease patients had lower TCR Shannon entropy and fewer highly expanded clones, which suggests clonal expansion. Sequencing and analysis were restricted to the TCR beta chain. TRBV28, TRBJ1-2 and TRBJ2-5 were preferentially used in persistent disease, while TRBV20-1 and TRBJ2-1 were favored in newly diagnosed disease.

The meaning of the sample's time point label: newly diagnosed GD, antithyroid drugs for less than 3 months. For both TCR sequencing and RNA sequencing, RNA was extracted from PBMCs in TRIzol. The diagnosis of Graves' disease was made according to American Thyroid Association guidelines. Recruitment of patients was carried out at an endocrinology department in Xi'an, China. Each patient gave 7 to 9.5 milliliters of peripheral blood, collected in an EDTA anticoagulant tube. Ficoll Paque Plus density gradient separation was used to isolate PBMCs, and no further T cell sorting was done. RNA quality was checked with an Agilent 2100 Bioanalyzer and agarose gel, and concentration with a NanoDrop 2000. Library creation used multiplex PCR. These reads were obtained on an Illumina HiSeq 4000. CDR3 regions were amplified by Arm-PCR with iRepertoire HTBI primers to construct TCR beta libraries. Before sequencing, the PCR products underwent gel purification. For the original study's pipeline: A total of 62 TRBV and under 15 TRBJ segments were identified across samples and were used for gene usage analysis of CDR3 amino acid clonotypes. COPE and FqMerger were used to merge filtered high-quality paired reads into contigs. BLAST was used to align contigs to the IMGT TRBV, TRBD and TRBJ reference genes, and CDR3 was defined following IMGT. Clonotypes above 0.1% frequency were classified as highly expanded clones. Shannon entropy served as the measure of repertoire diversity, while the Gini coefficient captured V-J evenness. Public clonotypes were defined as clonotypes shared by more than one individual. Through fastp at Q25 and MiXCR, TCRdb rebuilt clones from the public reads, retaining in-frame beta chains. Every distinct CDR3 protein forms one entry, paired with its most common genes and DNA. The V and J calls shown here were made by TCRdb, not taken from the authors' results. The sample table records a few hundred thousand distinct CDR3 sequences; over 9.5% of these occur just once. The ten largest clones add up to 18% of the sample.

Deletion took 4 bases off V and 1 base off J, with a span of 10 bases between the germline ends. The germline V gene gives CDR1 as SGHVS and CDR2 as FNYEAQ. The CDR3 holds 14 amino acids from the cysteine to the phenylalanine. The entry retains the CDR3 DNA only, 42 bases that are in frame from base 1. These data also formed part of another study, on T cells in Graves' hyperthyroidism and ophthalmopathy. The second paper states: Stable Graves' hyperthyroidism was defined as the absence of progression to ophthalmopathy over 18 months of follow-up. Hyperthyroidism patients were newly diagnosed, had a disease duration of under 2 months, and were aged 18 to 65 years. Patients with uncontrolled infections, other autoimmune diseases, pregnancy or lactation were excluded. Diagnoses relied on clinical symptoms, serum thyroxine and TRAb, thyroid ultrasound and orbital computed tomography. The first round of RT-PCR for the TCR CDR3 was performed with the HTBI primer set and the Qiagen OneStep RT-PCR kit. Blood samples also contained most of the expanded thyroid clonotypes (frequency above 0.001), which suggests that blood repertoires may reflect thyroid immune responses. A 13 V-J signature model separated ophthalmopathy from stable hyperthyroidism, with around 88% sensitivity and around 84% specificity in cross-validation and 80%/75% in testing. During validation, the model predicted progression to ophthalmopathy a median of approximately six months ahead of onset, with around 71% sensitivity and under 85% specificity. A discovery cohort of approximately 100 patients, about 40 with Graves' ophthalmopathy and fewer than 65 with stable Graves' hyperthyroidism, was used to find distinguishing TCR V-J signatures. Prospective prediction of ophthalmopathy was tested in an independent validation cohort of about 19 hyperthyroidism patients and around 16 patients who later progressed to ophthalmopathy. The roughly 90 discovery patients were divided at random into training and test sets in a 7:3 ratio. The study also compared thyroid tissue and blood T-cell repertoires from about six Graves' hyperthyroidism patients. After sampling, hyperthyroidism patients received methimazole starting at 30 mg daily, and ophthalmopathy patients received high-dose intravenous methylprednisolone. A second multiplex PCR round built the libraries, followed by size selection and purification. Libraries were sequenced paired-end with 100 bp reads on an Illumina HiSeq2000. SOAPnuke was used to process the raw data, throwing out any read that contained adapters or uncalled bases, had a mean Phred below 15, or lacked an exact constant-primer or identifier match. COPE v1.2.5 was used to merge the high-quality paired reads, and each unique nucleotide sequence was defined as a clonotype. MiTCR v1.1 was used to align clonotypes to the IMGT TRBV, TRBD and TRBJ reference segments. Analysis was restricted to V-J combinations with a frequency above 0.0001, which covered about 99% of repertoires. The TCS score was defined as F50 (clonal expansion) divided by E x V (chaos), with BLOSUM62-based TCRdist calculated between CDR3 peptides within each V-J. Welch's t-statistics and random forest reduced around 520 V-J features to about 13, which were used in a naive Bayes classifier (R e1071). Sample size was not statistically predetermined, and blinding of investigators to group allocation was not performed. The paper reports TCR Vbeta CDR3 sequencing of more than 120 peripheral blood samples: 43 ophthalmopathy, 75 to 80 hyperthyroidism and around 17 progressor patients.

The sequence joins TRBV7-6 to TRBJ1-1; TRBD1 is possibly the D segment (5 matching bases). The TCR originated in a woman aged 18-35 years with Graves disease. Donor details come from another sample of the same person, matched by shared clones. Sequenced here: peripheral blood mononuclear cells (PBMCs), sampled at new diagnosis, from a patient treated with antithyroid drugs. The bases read TGTGCCAGCAGCTCCCGACAGTCGAACACTGAAGCTTTCTTT. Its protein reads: CASSSRQSNTEAFF.